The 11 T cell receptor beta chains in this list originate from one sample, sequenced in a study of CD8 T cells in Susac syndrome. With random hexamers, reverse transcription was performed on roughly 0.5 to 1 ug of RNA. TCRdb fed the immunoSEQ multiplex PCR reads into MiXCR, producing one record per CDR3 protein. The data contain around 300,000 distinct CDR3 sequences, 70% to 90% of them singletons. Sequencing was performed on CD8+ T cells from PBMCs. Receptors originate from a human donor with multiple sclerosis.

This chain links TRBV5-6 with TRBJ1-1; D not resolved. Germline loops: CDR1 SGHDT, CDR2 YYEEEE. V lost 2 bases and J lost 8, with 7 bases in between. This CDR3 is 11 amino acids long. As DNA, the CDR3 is TGTGCCAGCAGCTTTTCCGAAGAAGCTTTCTTT. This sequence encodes CASSFSEEAFF.

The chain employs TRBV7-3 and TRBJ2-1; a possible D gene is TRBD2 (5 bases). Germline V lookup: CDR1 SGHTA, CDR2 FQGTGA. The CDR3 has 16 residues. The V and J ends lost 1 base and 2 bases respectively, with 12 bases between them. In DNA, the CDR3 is TGTGCCAGCAGCTTAATGAGAACGGGAACCTACAATGAGCAGTTCTTC. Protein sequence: CASSLMRTGTYNEQFF. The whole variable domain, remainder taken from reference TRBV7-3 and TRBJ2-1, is GAGVSQTPSNKVTEKGKYVELRCDPISGHTALYWYRQSLGQGPEFLIYFQGTGAADDSGLPNDRFFAVRPEGSVSTLKIQRTERGDSAVYLCASSLMRTGTYNEQFFGPGTRLTVL.

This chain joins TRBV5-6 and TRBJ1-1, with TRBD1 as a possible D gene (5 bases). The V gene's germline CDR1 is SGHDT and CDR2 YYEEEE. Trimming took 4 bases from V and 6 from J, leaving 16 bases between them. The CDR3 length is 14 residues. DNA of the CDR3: TGTGCCAGCAGCCTGATCGGGACGGGTCCTGAAGCTTTCTTT. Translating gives CASSLIGTGPEAFF.

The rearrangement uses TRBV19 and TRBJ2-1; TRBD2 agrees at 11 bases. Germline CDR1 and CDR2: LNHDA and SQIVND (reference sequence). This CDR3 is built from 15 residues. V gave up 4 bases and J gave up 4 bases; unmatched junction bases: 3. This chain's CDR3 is CASSRTSGPYNEQFF. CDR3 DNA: TGTGCCAGTAGTAGGACTAGCGGGCCTTACAATGAGCAGTTCTTC.

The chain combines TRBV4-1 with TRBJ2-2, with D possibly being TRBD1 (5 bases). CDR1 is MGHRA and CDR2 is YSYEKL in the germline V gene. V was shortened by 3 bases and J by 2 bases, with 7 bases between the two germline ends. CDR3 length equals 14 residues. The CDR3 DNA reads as TGCGCCAGCAGCCAGACAGACAACACCGGGGAGCTGTTTTTT. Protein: CASSQTDNTGELFF.

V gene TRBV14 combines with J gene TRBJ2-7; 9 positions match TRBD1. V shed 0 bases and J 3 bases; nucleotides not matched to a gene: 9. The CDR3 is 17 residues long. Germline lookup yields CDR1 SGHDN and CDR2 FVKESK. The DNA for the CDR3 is TGTGCCAGCAGCCAAGATTCCGTGGGACAGGGAAGCTACGAGCAGTACTTC. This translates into CASSQDSVGQGSYEQYF.

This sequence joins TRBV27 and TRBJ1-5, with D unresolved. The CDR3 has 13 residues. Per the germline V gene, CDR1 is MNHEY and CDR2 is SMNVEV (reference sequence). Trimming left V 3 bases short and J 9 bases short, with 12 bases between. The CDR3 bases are TGTGCCAGCAGTTTCGTGGGCCCCCCGCCCCAGCATTTT. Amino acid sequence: CASSFVGPPPQHF.

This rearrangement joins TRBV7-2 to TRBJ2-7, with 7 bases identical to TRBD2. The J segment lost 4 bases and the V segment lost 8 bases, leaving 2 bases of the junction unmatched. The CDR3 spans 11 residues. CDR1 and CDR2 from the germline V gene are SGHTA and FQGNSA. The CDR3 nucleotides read TGTGCCAGCGGCGGGGGATACGAGCAGTACTTC. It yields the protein CASGGGYEQYF.

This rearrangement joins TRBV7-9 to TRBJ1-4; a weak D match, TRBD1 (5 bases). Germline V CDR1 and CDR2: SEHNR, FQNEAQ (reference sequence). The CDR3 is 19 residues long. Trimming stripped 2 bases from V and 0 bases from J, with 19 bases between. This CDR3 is CASSLTRAGPAATNEKLFF. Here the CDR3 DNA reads TGTGCCAGCAGCTTAACCCGGGCAGGGCCAGCTGCAACTAATGAAAAACTGTTTTTT.

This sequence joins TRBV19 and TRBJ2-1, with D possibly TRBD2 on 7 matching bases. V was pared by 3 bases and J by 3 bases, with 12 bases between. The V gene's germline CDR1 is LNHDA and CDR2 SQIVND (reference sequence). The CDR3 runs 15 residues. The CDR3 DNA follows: TGTGCCAGTAGTATGGGGGGGCCTGGCTACAATGAGCAGTTCTTC. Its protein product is CASSMGGPGYNEQFF.

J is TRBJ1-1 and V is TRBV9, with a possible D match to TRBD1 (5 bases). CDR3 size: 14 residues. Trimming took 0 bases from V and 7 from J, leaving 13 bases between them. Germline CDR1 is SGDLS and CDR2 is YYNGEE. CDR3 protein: CASSVGGNYGEAFF. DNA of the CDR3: TGTGCCAGCAGCGTAGGGGGGAACTATGGTGAAGCTTTCTTT. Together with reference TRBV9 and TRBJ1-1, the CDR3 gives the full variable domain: DSGVTQTPKHLITATGQRVTLRCSPRSGDLSVYWYQQSLDQGLQFLIQYYNGEERAKGNILERFSAQQFPDLHSELNLSSLELGDSALYFCASSVGGNYGEAFFGQGTRLTVV.